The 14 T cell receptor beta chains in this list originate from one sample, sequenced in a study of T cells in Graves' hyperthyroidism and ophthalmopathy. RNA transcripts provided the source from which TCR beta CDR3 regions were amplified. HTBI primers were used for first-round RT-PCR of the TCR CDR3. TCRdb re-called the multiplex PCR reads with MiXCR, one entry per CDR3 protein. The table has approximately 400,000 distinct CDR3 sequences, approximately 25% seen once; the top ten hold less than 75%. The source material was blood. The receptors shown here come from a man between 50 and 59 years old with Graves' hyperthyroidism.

The CDR3 DNA is TGTGCCAGTAGTTCGGCCACCGGGGAGCTGTTTTTT. It is translated as CASSSATGELFF. The J gene is TRBJ2-2, the V gene TRBV19, with D uncertain. The CDR3 has 12 amino acids. V was trimmed by 5 bases and J by 4 bases, leaving 5 bases between them. Germline loops: CDR1 LNHDA, CDR2 SQIVND (reference sequence).

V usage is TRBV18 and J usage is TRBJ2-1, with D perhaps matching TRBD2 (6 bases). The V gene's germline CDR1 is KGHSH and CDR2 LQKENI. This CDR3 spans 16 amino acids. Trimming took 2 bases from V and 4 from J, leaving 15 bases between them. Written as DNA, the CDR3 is TGTGCCAGCTCACCATTTACAGTGGGGACTTACAATGAGCAGTTCTTC. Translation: CASSPFTVGTYNEQFF.

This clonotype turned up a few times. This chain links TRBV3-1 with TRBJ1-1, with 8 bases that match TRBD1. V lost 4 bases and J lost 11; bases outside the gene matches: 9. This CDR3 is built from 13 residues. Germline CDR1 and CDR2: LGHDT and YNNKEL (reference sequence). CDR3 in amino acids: CASSPGGQGAAFF. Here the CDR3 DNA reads TGTGCCAGCAGCCCCGGTGGACAGGGTGCGGCTTTCTTT.

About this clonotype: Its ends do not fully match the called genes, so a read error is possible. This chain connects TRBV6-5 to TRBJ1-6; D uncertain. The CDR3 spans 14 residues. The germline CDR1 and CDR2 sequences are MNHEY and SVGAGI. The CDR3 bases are TGTGCCAGCAGTTACTCGGAGGCTGGTTCAGCCCTCCACTTT. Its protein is CASSYSEAGSALHF.

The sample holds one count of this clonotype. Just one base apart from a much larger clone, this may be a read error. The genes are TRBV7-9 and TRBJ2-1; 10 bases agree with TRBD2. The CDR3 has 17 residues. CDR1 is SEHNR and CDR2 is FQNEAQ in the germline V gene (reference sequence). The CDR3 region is CASSSKYGLAENNEQLF. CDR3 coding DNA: TGTGCCAGCAGCTCCAAATATGGACTAGCGGAAAACAATGAGCAGCTCTTC.

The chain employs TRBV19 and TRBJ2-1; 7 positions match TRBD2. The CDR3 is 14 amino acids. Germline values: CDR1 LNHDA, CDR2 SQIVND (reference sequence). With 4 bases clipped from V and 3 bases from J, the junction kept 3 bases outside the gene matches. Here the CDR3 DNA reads TGTGCCAGTAGTAGAACGGGGGGCTACAATGAGCAGTTCTTC. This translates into CASSRTGGYNEQFF.

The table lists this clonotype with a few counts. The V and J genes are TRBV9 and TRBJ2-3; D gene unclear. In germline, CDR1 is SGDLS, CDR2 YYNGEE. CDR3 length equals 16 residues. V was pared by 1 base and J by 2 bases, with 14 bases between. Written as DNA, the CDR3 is TGTGCCAGCAGCGTAATTCCCCCAGTATACACAGATACGCAGTATTTT. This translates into CASSVIPPVYTDTQYF.

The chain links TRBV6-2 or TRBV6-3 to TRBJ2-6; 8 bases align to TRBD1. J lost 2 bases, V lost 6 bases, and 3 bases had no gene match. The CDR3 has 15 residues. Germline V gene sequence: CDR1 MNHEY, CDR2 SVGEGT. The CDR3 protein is CASRDREAGANVLTF. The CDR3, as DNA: TGTGCCAGCAGGGACAGGGAGGCTGGGGCCAACGTCCTGACTTTC.

CDR3 DNA: TGTGCTAGTGGTTTGGTACTTGGGGCCAGTCGGTACTTC. It encodes CASGLVLGASRYF. The rearrangement uses TRBV12-5 and TRBJ2-5; perhaps TRBD1 as D (5 bases). The V end was cut by 0 bases, the J end by 13 bases, with 15 bases between. The CDR3 is 13 amino acids. The germline V gene encodes CDR1 LGHNT and CDR2 FRNRAP.

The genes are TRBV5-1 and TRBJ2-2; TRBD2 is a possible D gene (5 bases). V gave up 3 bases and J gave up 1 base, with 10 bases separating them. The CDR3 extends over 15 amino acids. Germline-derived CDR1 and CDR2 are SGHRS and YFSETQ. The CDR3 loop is CASSSEGLNTGELFF. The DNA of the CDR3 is TGCGCCAGCAGCTCCGAGGGCCTGAACACCGGGGAGCTGTTTTTT.

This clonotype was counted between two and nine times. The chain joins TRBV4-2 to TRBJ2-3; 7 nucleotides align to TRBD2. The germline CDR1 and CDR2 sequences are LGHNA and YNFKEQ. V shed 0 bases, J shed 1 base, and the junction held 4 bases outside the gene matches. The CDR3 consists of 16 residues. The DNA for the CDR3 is TGTGCCAGCAGCCAAGATCAAACTAGCGGCACAGATACGCAGTATTTT. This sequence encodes CASSQDQTSGTDTQYF.

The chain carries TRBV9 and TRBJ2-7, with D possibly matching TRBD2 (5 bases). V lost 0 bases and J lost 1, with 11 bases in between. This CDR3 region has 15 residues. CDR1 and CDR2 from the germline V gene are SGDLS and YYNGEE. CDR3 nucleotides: TGTGCCAGCAGCGTAGCGGCTAGCTTTTCCTACGAGCAGTACTTC. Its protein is CASSVAASFSYEQYF.

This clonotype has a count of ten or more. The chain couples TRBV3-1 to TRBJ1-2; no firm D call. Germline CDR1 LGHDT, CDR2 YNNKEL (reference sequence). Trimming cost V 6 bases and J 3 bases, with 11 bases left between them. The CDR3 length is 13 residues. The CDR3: CASRPSGDYGYTF. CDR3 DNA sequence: TGTGCCAGCAGGCCTAGTGGGGACTATGGCTACACCTTC.

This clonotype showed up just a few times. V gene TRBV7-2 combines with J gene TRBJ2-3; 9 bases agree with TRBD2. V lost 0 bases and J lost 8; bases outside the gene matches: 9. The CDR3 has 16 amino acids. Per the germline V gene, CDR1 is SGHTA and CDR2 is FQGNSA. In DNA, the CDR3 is TGTGCCAGCAGCTTAGCCCCCCCGACTAGCGGAGCTACGCAGTATTTT. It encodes CASSLAPPTSGATQYF.